The present T cell receptor beta chain was sequenced within a study of healthy donors' naive CD4 and CD8 T cells. Whole-study context: Donors spanned ages 20-25, 40-50 and 60-70 years, half female. A new alpha primer set targeted every functional IMGT alpha variant.

Starting from 450 to 550 ng of total RNA, TCR libraries were made with linear amplification. TCRdb reprocessed the reads via MiXCR and lists one record per CDR3 protein. This table has 150,000 to 200,000 distinct CDR3 sequences, around 80% appearing once. The study's findings and limits: Negatively charged CDR3s marked CD8+ lineage; positively charged CDR3s marked CD4+ lineage.

Naive CD4+ cells were sorted as CD4+CD8-CD45RO-CD45RA+; naive CD8+ as CD8+CD4-CD45RA+CD27bright. V was shortened by 0 bases and J by 2 bases, with 7 bases between the two germline ends. This CDR3 has 14 amino acids. Germline CDR1 is SGHRS and CDR2 is YFSETQ. On this clonotype: No antigen is known for it.

This chain uses TRBV5-1 with TRBJ2-3; D ambiguous. The sample comprised naive CD4+ and CD8+ T cells sorted from blood, pooled from several donors. The sequence came from a pool of human donors in good health; the sample pools cells from several healthy donors. In DNA, the CDR3 is TGCGCCAGCAGCTTGGCTCAGGACACAGATACGCAGTATTTT. Translation gives CASSLAQDTDTQYF.